Included here is one TCR beta chain sequence, with context. Its antigen is not known. The CDR3 totals 15 residues. Trimming cost V 1 base and J 9 bases; bases outside gene matches: 7. Germline loops: CDR1 LGHNT, CDR2 FRNRAP. The source of the sample is a study of identical twins. General observations from the study: Invariant MAIT and iNKT cells are populations that could partly confound zero-insertion analyses.

TCRdb reprocessed the 5' RACE reads via MiXCR and lists one record per CDR3 protein. The sample holds 450,000 or so distinct CDR3 sequences; 13% to 15% are singletons and the top ten take about 0.53%. The sample was also reused in another study, on yellow fever vaccine responses in identical twins.

Sequenced input: CD4+ T cells sorted from blood. The V gene is TRBV12-5, the J gene TRBJ2-1, with TRBD2 identical over 9 bases. This TCR derives from a woman between 18 and 29 years old in good health. CDR3 region: CASGLDGGGAGEQFF. The CDR3, as DNA: TGTGCTAGTGGTTTGGACGGCGGGGGGGCGGGTGAGCAGTTCTTC.